Following are 18 T cell receptor beta chains from one sample sequenced in a study of T cells after posttransplantation cyclophosphamide. Method: immunoSEQ multiplex PCR; TCRdb's copy keeps in-frame clones and lacks some. The sample shows more than 8,500 clones, no singletons; the ten largest hold roughly 3.5%. Cyclophosphamide on days +3 and +4 followed busulfan-fludarabine conditioning and a marrow graft. The sample consisted of PBMCs, taken 350 to 390 days after allogeneic stem cell transplant with posttransplant cyclophosphamide. Source of these receptors: a male patient aged 45 to 59 who received an allogeneic stem cell transplant from a related donor and was CMV-positive. Some of these T cells may belong to the graft donor.

This clone came up many times. The gene calls are TRBV9 and TRBJ2-3; TRBD2 agrees at 12 bases. This CDR3 has 16 residues. V gave up 3 bases and J gave up 3 bases; unmatched junction bases: 5. CDR1 is SGDLS, CDR2 YYNGEE, per germline. DNA for the CDR3: TGTGCCAGCAGCGGACGGACTAGCGGGATGACAGATACGCAGTATTTT. It translates to CASSGRTSGMTDTQYF.

In its sample, this clone was seen many times. The chain couples TRBV27 to TRBJ2-7; 11 bases map to TRBD1. Germline trimming cut 0 bases from V and 5 bases from J; bases unmatched to any gene: 6. The CDR3 runs to 16 residues. CDR1 is MNHEY and CDR2 is SMNVEV in the germline V gene (reference sequence). Here the CDR3 reads CASSLSGGTGGNEQYF. As DNA, the CDR3 is TGTGCCAGCAGTTTATCAGGCGGGACAGGGGGGAACGAGCAGTACTTC.

This clone was counted ten times or more. The gene calls are TRBV9 and TRBJ1-2, with D perhaps TRBD1 (6 bases). Germline V gene sequence: CDR1 SGDLS, CDR2 YYNGEE. The V gene lost 3 bases and the J gene lost 4 bases, with 13 bases spanning the gap. This CDR3 has 14 residues. CDR3 region: CASSAQQGGYGYTF. The CDR3 bases are TGTGCCAGCAGCGCCCAACAGGGCGGCTATGGCTACACCTTC.

In this sample, this clone turned up many times. The V gene is TRBV18, the J gene TRBJ2-5; D is unresolved. V lost 5 bases and J lost 5, with 9 bases in between. Looked up from germline, CDR1 is KGHSH and CDR2 is LQKENI. The CDR3 is made up of 12 amino acids. CDR3 loop: CASSDSSETQYF. In DNA form, the CDR3 reads TGTGCCAGCTCAGACTCGAGTGAGACCCAGTACTTC.

In its sample, this clone ranks as medium-sized. The gene calls are TRBV6-5 and TRBJ1-6, with TRBD1 matching over 8 bases. Germline lookup yields CDR1 MNHEY and CDR2 SVGAGI. The CDR3 length is 16 residues. V dropped 2 bases and J dropped 5; count of bases not matched to a gene: 5. Here the CDR3 DNA reads TGTGCCAGCAGTTACCAAGGACAGGGCGATAATTCACCCCTCCACTTT. It yields the protein CASSYQGQGDNSPLHF.

This clone has ten or more counts. The gene calls are TRBV4-3 and TRBJ2-5; the match to TRBD2 covers 14 bases. Germline V gene lookup returns CDR1 LGHNA and CDR2 YSLEER. This CDR3 region has 18 residues. V trimming: 1 base; J trimming: 5 bases; junction bases outside the gene matches: 9. CDR3 in amino acids: CASSQGATSGGAGETQYF. CDR3 sequence (DNA): TGCGCCAGCAGCCAAGGCGCGACTAGCGGGGGGGCCGGGGAGACCCAGTACTTC.

This clone was seen repeatedly, ten times or more. This rearrangement joins TRBV20-1 to TRBJ2-4, with D perhaps TRBD2 (7 bases). CDR1 and CDR2 (germline): DFQATT, SNEGSKA (reference sequence). This CDR3 has 10 residues. The CDR3 spells CAGAGNIQYF. The CDR3 bases are TGCGCGGGGGCCGGAAACATTCAGTACTTC.

This clone appeared many times. This sequence joins TRBV19 and TRBJ1-2; TRBD1 might be the D (6 bases). V was clipped by 5 bases and J by 2 bases, with 9 bases between them. From germline, CDR1 is LNHDA and CDR2 SQIVND (reference sequence). The CDR3 covers 13 residues. CDR3: CASSVQGNYGYTF. CDR3 in DNA: TGTGCCAGTAGTGTCCAGGGGAACTATGGCTACACCTTC.

This clone occurred many times. The chain carries TRBV4-2 and TRBJ2-3, with TRBD2 matching 9 bases. CDR3 length: 16 residues. After removal of 2 bases from V and 3 bases from J, the junction contained 6 bases not matched to a gene. Germline values: CDR1 LGHNA, CDR2 YNFKEQ. DNA of the CDR3: TGTGCCAGCAGCCAACTTAGCGGGAGTGGGACAGATACGCAGTATTTT. Amino acids: CASSQLSGSGTDTQYF.

This clone was seen many times. The J gene is TRBJ1-1, the V gene TRBV18; a weak D match, TRBD1 (5 bases). There are 15 residues in the CDR3. The germline V gene has CDR1 KGHSH and CDR2 LQKENI. V lost 0 bases and J lost 3, with 11 bases in between. CDR3 sequence (DNA): TGTGCCAGCTCACCACCCGCAGGGCCGGACACTGAAGCTTTCTTT. Its protein product is CASSPPAGPDTEAFF.

This clone was seen many times. This chain links TRBV30 with TRBJ1-2; D is unresolved. CDR1 GTSNPN and CDR2 SVGIG come from the germline V gene (reference sequence). The CDR3 spans 15 residues. V was shortened by 0 bases and J by 4 bases, with 15 bases between the two germline ends. CDR3 nucleotides: TGTGCCTGGAGTGTACGTCCATTCGCGGGCTATGGCTACACCTTC. Its protein is CAWSVRPFAGYGYTF.

This clone has ten or more counts. This chain connects TRBV5-1 to TRBJ2-3; D gene ambiguous. The CDR3 totals 12 residues. Trimming left V 8 bases short and J 3 bases short, with 10 bases between. Germline V gene data show CDR1 as SGHRS and CDR2 as YFSETQ. This CDR3 is CASRQETDTQYF. DNA for the CDR3: TGCGCCAGTAGACAAGAAACAGATACGCAGTATTTT.

This clone was counted ten times or more. The chain carries TRBV15 and TRBJ1-2; no definite D call. The germline CDR1 and CDR2 sequences are LNHNV and YYDKDF (reference sequence). The CDR3 runs 13 residues. Trimming left V 0 bases short and J 1 base short, with 3 bases between. CDR3 bases: TGTGCCACCAGCAGAGACATTAACTATGGCTACACCTTC. This sequence encodes CATSRDINYGYTF.

The chain combines TRBV19 with TRBJ2-5; 13 bases fit TRBD2. The germline V gene has CDR1 LNHDA and CDR2 SQIVND (reference sequence). The ends lost 5 bases at V and 5 bases at J; junction bases unmatched: 11. The CDR3 covers 17 residues. The CDR3 DNA reads TGTGCCAGTAGTCTACGGACTAGCGGGGGTGGGGGGGAGACCCAGTACTTC. Residues: CASSLRTSGGGGETQYF. Full variable domain (missing parts from reference TRBV19 and TRBJ2-5): DGGITQSPKYLFRKEGQNVTLSCEQNLNHDAMYWYRQDPGQGLRLIYYSQIVNDFQKGDIAEGYSVSREKKESFPLTVTSAQKNPTAFYLCASSLRTSGGGGETQYFGPGTRLLVL.

This clone is medium-sized. The chain joins TRBV11-2 to TRBJ2-7; a weak D match, TRBD2 (6 bases). Looked up from germline, CDR1 is SGHAT and CDR2 is FQNNGV. There are 14 residues in the CDR3. V was shortened by 1 base and J by 3 bases, with 10 bases between the two germline ends. The CDR3 DNA is TGTGCCAGCAGCTTAGGACTAGAGGTCTACGAGCAGTACTTC. Its translation: CASSLGLEVYEQYF.

This clone was seen ten or more times. CDR3 residues: CASTGQGTGQETQYF. The CDR3 coding sequence is TGTGCCAGCACGGGGCAGGGGACAGGACAAGAGACCCAGTACTTC. V usage is TRBV2 and J usage is TRBJ2-5, with 8 positions matching TRBD1. V lost 7 bases, J lost 2 bases, and 9 bases stayed unmatched. Germline CDR1 and CDR2: SNHLY and FYNNEI. This CDR3 contains 15 residues.

This clone was counted ten times or more. The genes are TRBV6-5 and TRBJ1-2; D perhaps matches TRBD1 (6 bases). The CDR3 covers 14 residues. CDR1 and CDR2 (germline): MNHEY, SVGAGI. The germline V and J ends were trimmed by 0 bases and 8 bases, with 13 bases remaining between them. DNA for the CDR3: TGTGCCAGCAGTTACTCGGGGGGGCTTGGCGGCTACACCTTC. As protein: CASSYSGGLGGYTF.

This clone appeared many times. The chain links TRBV6-5 to TRBJ2-1, with no clear D. The germline V gene encodes CDR1 MNHEY and CDR2 SVGAGI. The CDR3 runs 13 residues. V lost 10 bases and J 2 bases, leaving 12 bases between the germline ends. CDR3 DNA sequence: TGTGCCACCTTGACACCCCCCTACAATGAGCAGTTCTTC. This encodes CATLTPPYNEQFF.